This TCR beta chain is drawn from a study of blood T cell repertoires in COVID-19. Data came from immunoSEQ multiplex PCR; TCRdb stores just in-frame clones and leaves some out. The profile shows about 200,000 clones, about 80% of them singletons. Germline V lookup: CDR1 KGHSH, CDR2 LQKENI. The length of the CDR3 is 14 residues. J lost 4 bases, V lost 4 bases, and 3 bases had no gene match. Assignments of participants to cohorts depended upon their own reported clinical history. Recovered Cohort 3 donors showed two negative PCRs, clearance, or symptom resolution. Material for sequencing was PBMCs or T cells enriched from blood (not recorded which). J is TRBJ1-4 and V is TRBV18; 7 bases are shared with TRBD1. The sequence was collected from a man between 40 and 49 years old who had recovered from COVID-19. CDR3 loop: CASSQGARNEKLFF. CDR3 bases: TGTGCCAGCTCACAGGGGGCCCGTAATGAAAAACTGTTTTTT.